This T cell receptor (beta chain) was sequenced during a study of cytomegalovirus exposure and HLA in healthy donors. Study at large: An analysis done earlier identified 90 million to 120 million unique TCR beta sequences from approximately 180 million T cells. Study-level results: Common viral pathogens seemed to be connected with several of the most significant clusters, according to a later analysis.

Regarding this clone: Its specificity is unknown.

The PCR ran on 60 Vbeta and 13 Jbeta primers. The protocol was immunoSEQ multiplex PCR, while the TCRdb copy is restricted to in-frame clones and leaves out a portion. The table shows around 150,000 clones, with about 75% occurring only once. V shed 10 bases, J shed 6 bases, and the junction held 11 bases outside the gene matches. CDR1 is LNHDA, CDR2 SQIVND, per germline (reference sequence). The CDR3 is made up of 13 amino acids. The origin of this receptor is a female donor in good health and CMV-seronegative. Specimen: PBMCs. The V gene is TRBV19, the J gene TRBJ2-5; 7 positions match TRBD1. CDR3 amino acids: CAIGQGGAKTQYF. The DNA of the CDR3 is TGTGCCATCGGGCAAGGGGGCGCAAAGACCCAGTACTTC.